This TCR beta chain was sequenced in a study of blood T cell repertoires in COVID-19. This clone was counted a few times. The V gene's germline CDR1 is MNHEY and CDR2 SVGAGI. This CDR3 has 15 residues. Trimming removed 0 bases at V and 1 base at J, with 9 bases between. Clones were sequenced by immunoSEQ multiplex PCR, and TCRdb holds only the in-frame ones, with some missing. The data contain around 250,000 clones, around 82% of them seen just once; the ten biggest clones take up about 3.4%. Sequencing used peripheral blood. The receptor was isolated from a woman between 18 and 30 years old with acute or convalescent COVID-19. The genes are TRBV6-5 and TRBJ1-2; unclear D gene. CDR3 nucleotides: TGTGCCAGCAGTTACTCCGCGGAGGATAACTATGGCTACACCTTC. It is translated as CASSYSAEDNYGYTF.